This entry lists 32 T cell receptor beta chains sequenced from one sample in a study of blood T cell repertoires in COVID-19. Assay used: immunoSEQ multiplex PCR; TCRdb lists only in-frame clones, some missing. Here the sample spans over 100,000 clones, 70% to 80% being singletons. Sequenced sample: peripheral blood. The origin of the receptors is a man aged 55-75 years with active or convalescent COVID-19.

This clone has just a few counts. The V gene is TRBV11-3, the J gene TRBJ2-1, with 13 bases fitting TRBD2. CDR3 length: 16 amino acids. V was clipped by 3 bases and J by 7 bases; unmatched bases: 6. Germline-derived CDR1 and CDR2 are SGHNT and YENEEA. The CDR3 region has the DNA TGTGCCAGCAGCTTGGCAACTAGCGGGAGGGGTAATGAGCAGTTCTTC. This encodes CASSLATSGRGNEQFF.

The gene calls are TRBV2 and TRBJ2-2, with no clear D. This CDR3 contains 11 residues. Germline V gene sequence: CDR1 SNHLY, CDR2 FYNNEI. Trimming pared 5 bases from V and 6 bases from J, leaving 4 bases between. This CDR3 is CASSYSGELFF. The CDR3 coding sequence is TGTGCCAGCAGTTATTCCGGGGAGCTGTTTTTT.

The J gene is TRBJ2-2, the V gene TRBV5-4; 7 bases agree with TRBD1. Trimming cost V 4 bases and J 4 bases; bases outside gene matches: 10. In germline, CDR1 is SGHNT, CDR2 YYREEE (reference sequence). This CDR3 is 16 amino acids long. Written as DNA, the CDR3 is TGTGCCAGCAGCAGAGGTTTTTCAGGGGGCACCGGGGAGCTGTTTTTT. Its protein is CASSRGFSGGTGELFF.

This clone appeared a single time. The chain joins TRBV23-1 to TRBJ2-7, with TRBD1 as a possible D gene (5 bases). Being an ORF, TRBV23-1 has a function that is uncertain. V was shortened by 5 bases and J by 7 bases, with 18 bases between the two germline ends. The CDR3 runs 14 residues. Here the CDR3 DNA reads TGCGCCAGCAGTGCGAGACAGCCGTTGAAGGAGCAGTACGTC. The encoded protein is CASSARQPLKEQYV.

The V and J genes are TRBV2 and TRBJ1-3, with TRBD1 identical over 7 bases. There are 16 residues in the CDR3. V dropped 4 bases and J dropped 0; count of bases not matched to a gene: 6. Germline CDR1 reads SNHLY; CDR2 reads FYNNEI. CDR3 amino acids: CASSAGQPYSGNTIYF. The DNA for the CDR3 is TGTGCCAGCAGTGCGGGACAGCCATACTCTGGAAACACCATATATTTT. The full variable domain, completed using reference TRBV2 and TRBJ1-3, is EPEVTQTPSHQVTQMGQEVILRCVPISNHLYFYWYRQILGQKVEFLVSFYNNEISEKSEIFDDQFSVERPDGSNFTLKIRSTKLEDSAMYFCASSAGQPYSGNTIYFGEGSWLTVV.

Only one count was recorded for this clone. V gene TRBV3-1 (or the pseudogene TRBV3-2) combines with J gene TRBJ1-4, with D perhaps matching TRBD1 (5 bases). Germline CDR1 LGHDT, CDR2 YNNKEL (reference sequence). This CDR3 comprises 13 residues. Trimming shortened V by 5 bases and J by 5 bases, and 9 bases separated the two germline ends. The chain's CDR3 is CASSGAGNEKLFF. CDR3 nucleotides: TGTGCCAGCAGCGGTGCAGGGAATGAAAAACTGTTTTTT.

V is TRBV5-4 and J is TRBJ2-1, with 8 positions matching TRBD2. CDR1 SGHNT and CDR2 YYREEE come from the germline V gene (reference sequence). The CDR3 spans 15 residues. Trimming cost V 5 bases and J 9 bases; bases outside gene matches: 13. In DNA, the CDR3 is TGTGCCAGCAGTGCGGGGAGCGGGAGATCGGGTGAGCAGTTCTTC. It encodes CASSAGSGRSGEQFF.

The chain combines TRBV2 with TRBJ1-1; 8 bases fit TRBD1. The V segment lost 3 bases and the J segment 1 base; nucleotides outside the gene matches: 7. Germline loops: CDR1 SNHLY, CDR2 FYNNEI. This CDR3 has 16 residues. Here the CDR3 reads CASSDPRQGTNTEAFF. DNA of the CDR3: TGTGCCAGCAGTGATCCCCGACAGGGGACGAACACTGAAGCTTTCTTT.

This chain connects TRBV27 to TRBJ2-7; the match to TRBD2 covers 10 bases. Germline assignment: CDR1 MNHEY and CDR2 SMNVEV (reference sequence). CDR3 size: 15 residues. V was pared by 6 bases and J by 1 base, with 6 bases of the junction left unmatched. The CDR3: CASSRVAGGSYEQYF. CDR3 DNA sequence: TGTGCCAGCAGCCGGGTAGCGGGAGGTTCCTACGAGCAGTACTTC.

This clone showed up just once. CDR3 residues: CASSFLGSGYGYTF. Written as DNA, the CDR3 is TGTGCCAGCAGTTTCTTAGGGAGCGGCTATGGCTACACCTTC. The chain has TRBV28 and TRBJ1-2; D gene uncertain. Germline V CDR1 and CDR2: MDHEN, SYDVKM. The V end was cut by 3 bases, the J end by 4 bases, with 12 bases between. The CDR3 is made up of 14 amino acids.

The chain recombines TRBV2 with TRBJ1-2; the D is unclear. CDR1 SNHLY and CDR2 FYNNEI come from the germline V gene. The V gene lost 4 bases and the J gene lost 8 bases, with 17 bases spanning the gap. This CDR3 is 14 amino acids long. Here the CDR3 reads CASSAGIRVGGYTF. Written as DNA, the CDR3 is TGTGCCAGCAGTGCGGGGATAAGGGTCGGGGGCTACACCTTC.

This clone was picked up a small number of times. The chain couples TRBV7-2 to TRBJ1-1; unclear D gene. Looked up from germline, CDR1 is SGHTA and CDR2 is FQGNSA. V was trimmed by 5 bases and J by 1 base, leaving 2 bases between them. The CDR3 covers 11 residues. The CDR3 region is CASSQNTEAFF. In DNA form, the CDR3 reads TGTGCCAGCAGCCAGAACACTGAAGCTTTCTTT.

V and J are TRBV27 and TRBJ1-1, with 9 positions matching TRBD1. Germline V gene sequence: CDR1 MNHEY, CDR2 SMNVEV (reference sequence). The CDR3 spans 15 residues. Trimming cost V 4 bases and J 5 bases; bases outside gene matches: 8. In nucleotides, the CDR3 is TGTGCCAGCAGTTCCGGACAGGGGAGAAGGACTGAAGCTTTCTTT. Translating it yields CASSSGQGRRTEAFF.

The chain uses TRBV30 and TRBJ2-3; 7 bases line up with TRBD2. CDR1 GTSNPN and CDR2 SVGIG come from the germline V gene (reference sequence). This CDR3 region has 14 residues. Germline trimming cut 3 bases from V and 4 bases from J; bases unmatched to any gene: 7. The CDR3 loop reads CAWRAAGVSDTQYF. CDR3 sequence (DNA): TGTGCCTGGAGGGCGGCGGGAGTATCAGATACGCAGTATTTT.

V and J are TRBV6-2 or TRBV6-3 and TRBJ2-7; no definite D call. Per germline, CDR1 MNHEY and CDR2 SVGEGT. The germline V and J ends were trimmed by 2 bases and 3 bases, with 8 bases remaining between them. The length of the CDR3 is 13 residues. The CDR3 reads CASSYQAHYEQYV. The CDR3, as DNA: TGTGCCAGCAGTTACCAGGCCCACTACGAGCAGTACGTC.

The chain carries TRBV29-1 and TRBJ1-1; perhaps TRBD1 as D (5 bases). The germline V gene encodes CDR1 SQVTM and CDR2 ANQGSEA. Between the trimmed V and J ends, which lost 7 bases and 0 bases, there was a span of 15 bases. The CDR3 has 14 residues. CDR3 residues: CSALGQRMNTEAFF. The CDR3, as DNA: TGCAGCGCCCTGGGGCAGAGAATGAACACTGAAGCTTTCTTT.

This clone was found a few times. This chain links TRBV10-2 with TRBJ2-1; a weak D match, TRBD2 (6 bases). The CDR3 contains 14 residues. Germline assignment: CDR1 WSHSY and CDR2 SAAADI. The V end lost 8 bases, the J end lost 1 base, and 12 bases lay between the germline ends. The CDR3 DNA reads TGCGCCAGCTCCATGGAGGGTTCCTACAATGAGCAGTTCTTC. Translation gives CASSMEGSYNEQFF.

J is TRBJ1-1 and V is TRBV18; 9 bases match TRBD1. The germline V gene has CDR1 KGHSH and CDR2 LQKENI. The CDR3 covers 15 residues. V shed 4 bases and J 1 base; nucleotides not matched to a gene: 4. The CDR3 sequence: CASSRTGQGNTEAFF. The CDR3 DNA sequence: TGTGCCAGCTCACGTACGGGACAGGGGAACACTGAAGCTTTCTTT.

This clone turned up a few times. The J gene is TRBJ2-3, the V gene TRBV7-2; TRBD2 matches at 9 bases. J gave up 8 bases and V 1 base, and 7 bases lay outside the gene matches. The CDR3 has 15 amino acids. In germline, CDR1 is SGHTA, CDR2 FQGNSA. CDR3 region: CASSLELAGPVTQYF. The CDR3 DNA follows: TGTGCCAGCAGCTTAGAACTAGCGGGCCCCGTTACGCAGTATTTT.

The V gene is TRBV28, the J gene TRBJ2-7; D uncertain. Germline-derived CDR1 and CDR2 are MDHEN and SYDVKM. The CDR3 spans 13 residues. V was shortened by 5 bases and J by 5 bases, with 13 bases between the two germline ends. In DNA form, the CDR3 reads TGTGCCAGCAGTCTGCCCGCTAAGAACGAGCAGTACTTC. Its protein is CASSLPAKNEQYF.

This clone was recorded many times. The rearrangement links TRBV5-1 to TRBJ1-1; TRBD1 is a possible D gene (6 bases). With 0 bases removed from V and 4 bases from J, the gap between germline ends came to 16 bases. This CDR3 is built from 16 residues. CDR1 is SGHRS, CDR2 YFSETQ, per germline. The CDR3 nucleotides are TGCGCCAGCAGCTTGGGTCCCACCAGGGGCGGCACTGAAGCTTTCTTT. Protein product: CASSLGPTRGGTEAFF. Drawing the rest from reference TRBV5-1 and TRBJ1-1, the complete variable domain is KAGVTQTPRYLIKTRGQQVTLSCSPISGHRSVSWYQQTPGQGLQFLFEYFSETQRNKGNFPGRFSGRQFSNSRSEMNVSTLELGDSALYLCASSLGPTRGGTEAFFGQGTRLTVV.

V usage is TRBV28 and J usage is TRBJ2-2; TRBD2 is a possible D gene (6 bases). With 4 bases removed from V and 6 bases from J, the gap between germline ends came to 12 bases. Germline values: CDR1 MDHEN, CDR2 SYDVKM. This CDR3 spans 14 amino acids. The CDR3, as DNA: TGTGCCAGCAGTTCGGAGGGGTGGGCCGGGGAGCTGTTTTTT. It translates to CASSSEGWAGELFF.

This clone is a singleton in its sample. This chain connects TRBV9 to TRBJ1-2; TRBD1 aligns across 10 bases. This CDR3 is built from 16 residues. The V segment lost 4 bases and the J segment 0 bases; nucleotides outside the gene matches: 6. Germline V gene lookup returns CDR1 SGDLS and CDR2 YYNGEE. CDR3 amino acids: CASSLGQGSANYGYTF. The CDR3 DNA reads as TGTGCCAGCAGCCTGGGACAGGGGTCTGCTAACTATGGCTACACCTTC.

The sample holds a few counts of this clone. The CDR3 sequence is CASSSHTSGGYNEQFF. The CDR3 nucleotides are TGTGCCAGCAGCTCGCACACTAGCGGGGGATACAATGAGCAGTTCTTC. The genes are TRBV7-2 and TRBJ2-1; 11 nucleotides align to TRBD2. The V gene's germline CDR1 is SGHTA and CDR2 FQGNSA. The CDR3 is made up of 16 amino acids. V was clipped by 4 bases and J by 4 bases; unmatched bases: 6.

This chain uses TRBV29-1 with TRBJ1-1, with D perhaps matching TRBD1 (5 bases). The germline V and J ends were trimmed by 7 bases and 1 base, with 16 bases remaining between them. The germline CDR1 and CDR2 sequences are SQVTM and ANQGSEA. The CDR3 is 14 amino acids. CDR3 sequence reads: CSAGAGQGNTEAFF. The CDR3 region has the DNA TGCAGCGCCGGAGCGGGGCAGGGGAACACTGAAGCTTTCTTT.

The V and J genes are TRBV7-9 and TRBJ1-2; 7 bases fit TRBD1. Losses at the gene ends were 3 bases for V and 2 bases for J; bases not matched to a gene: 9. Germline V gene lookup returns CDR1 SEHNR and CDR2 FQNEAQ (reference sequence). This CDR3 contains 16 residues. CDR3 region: CASSFTRQGLNYGYTF. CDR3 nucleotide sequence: TGTGCCAGCAGCTTCACCCGACAGGGCCTAAACTATGGCTACACCTTC.

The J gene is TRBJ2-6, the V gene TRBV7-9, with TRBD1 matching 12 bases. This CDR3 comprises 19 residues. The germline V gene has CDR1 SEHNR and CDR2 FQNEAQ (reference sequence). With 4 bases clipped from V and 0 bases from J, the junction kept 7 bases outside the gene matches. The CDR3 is CASSSSPGQGASGANVLTF. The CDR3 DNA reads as TGTGCCAGCAGCTCCTCCCCGGGACAGGGGGCCTCTGGGGCCAACGTCCTGACTTTC.

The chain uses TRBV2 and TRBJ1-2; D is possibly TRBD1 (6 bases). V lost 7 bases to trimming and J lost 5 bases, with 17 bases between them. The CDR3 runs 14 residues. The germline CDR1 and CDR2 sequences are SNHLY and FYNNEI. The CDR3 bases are TGTGCCAGCACTCGGCGGGGGGCCGAGTATGGCTACACCTTC. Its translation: CASTRRGAEYGYTF. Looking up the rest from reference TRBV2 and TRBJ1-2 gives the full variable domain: EPEVTQTPSHQVTQMGQEVILRCVPISNHLYFYWYRQILGQKVEFLVSFYNNEISEKSEIFDDQFSVERPDGSNFTLKIRSTKLEDSAMYFCASTRRGAEYGYTFGSGTRLTVV.

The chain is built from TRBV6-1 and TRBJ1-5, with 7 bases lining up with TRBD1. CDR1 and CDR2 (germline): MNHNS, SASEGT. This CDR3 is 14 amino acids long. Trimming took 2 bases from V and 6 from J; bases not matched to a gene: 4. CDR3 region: CASSEQGGGQPQHF. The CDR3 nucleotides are TGTGCCAGCAGTGAACAGGGGGGAGGTCAGCCCCAGCATTTT.

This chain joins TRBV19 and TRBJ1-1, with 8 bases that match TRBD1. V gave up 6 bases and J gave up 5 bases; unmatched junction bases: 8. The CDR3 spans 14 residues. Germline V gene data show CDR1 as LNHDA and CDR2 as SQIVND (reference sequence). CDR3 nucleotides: TGTGCCAGTAGCCCAGGGACAGGAGAAACTGAAGCTTTCTTT. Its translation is CASSPGTGETEAFF.

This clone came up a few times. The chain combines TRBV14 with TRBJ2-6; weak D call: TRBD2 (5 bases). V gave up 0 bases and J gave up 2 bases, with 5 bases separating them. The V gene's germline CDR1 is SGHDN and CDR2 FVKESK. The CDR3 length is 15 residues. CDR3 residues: CASSQDGTGANVLTF. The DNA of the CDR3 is TGTGCCAGCAGCCAAGACGGGACTGGGGCCAACGTCCTGACTTTC.

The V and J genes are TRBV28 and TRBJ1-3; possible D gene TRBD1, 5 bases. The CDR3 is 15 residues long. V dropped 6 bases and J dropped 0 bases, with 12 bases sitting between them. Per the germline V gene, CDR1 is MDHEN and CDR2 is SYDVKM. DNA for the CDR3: TGTGCCAGCAGGGATTCAGGGTACTCTGGAAACACCATATATTTT. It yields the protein CASRDSGYSGNTIYF.